What follows describes a single TCR beta chain. Germline V CDR1 and CDR2: SGHRS, YFSETQ. This CDR3 comprises 14 residues. V lost 1 base and J 1 base, leaving 8 bases between the germline ends. This record comes from a study of blood T cell repertoires in COVID-19. At the level of the study: T cells, B-cell-depleted T cells, or PBMCs supplied cDNA or gDNA.

Original data processing: Reference gene primer amplification yielded estimated nucleated cell counts. TCRdb's copy holds only in-frame clones and misses some; the assay was immunoSEQ multiplex PCR. V and J calls plus clone size are reproduced from that table; the DNA served to infer D and trimming. The sample lists approximately 61,000 clones; around four fifths were seen once. V gene TRBV5-1 combines with J gene TRBJ2-5; D gene uncertain. Sequencing was performed on peripheral blood. The receptor's source is a man aged 65 to 85 with acute or convalescent COVID-19. DNA for the CDR3: TGCGCCAGCAGCTTGAGCCTAGGCCAAGAGACCCAGTACTTC. This encodes CASSLSLGQETQYF. The full variable domain, its missing parts supplied by reference TRBV5-1 and TRBJ2-5, is KAGVTQTPRYLIKTRGQQVTLSCSPISGHRSVSWYQQTPGQGLQFLFEYFSETQRNKGNFPGRFSGRQFSNSRSEMNVSTLELGDSALYLCASSLSLGQETQYFGPGTRLLVL.